These 6 T cell receptor beta chains originate from one sample sequenced in a study of T cells in Graves' hyperthyroidism and ophthalmopathy. Researchers amplified the TCR beta CDR3 regions from RNA transcripts. In the first-round RT-PCR of the TCR CDR3, the HTBI primer set was used. Using its own MiXCR run on the multiplex PCR reads, TCRdb lists one record per CDR3 protein. The sample lists about 570,000 distinct CDR3 sequences, about 43% occurring once. Sequences were obtained from peripheral blood or thyroid tissue (not recorded which). The receptor source for this set is an adult woman with Graves' disease, either hyperthyroidism or ophthalmopathy (not recorded which).

In DNA form, the CDR3 reads TGTGCCACCAGCAGAAGAGAGACAGGGGAGGATGAAAAACTGTTTTTT. This gives the protein CATSRRETGEDEKLFF. J is TRBJ1-4 and V is TRBV15, with 8 bases matching TRBD1. Germline loops: CDR1 LNHNV, CDR2 YYDKDF (reference sequence). This CDR3 comprises 16 residues. The V segment lost 2 bases and the J segment 6 bases; nucleotides outside the gene matches: 8.

This clonotype was detected ten times or more. The V and J genes are TRBV6-1 and TRBJ1-1; D might be TRBD1 (5 bases). Per the germline V gene, CDR1 is MNHNS and CDR2 is SASEGT. Trimming stripped 7 bases from V and 5 bases from J, with 14 bases between. The CDR3 is 13 residues long. The CDR3 DNA sequence: TGTGCCAGCACGCGGCAGGGAGGAACTGAAGCTTTCTTT. Its translation: CASTRQGGTEAFF.

This clonotype was recorded many times. The J gene is TRBJ2-7, the V gene TRBV5-8, with D possibly matching TRBD2 (6 bases). The CDR3 consists of 16 residues. V lost 4 bases and J 4 bases, leaving 21 bases between the germline ends. Germline CDR1 SGHTS, CDR2 YDEGEE. This chain's CDR3 is CASSPADWGGPYEQYF. The CDR3 region has the DNA TGTGCCAGCAGCCCCGCCGACTGGGGAGGTCCTTACGAGCAGTACTTC.

The chain links TRBV9 to TRBJ1-5; TRBD1 agrees at 7 bases. V lost 4 bases, J lost 6 bases, and 7 bases stayed unmatched. Looked up from germline, CDR1 is SGDLS and CDR2 is YYNGEE. The CDR3 is 14 residues long. DNA for the CDR3: TGTGCCAGCAGCATGGGACAGCGGGGTCAGCCCCAGCATTTT. Residues: CASSMGQRGQPQHF. The full variable domain, rest sourced from reference TRBV9 and TRBJ1-5, is DSGVTQTPKHLITATGQRVTLRCSPRSGDLSVYWYQQSLDQGLQFLIQYYNGEERAKGNILERFSAQQFPDLHSELNLSSLELGDSALYFCASSMGQRGQPQHFGDGTRLSIL.

This clonotype was recorded many times. This rearrangement joins TRBV7-9 to TRBJ2-7; no clear D gene. The germline V gene encodes CDR1 SEHNR and CDR2 FQNEAQ (reference sequence). This CDR3 contains 14 residues. Trimming cost V 1 base and J 5 bases, with 12 bases left between them. Here the CDR3 DNA reads TGTGCCAGCAGCTTAGGGTTTGGGGATAACGAGCAGTACTTC. It is translated as CASSLGFGDNEQYF.

The chain combines TRBV5-1 with TRBJ2-4; either TRBD1 or TRBD2 may supply D (6 bases each). V was cut by 1 base and J by 0 bases, with 11 bases left in between. Germline values: CDR1 SGHRS, CDR2 YFSETQ. The CDR3 extends over 16 amino acids. The chain's CDR3 is CASSLSGGQAKNIQYF. In nucleotides, the CDR3 is TGCGCCAGCAGCTTGTCCGGGGGACAAGCCAAAAACATTCAGTACTTC.